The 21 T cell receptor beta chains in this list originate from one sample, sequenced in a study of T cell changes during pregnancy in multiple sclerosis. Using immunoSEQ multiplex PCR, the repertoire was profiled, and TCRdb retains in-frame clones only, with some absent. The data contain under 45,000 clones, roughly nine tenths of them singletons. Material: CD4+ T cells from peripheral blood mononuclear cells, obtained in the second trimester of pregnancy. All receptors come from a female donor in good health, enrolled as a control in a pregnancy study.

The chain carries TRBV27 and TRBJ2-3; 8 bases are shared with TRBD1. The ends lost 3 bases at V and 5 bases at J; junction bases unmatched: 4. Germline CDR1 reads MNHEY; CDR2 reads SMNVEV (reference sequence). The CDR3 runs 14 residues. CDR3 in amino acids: CASSFQGAGDTQYF. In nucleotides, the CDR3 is TGTGCCAGCAGTTTTCAGGGGGCTGGAGATACGCAGTATTTT.

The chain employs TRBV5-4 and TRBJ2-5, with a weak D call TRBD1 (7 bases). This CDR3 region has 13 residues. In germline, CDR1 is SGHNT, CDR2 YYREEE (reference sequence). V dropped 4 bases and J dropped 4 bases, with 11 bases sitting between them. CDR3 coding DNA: TGTGCCAGCAGCCCCCAGGGGGGAGAGACCCAGTACTTC. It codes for CASSPQGGETQYF.

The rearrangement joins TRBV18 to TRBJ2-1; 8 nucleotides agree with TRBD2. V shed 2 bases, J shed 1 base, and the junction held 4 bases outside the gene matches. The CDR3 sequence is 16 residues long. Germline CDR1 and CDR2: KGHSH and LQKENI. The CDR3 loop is CASSPRASGSYNEQFF. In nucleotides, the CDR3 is TGTGCCAGCTCACCAAGGGCTAGCGGGTCCTACAATGAGCAGTTCTTC.

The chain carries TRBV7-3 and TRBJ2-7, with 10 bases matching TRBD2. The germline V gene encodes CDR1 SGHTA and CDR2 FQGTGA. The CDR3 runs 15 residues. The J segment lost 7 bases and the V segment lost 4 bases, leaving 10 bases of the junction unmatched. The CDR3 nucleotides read TGTGCCAGCAGCTATAGCGGGGGGCCTGGCGGGGAGCAGTACTTC. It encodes CASSYSGGPGGEQYF.

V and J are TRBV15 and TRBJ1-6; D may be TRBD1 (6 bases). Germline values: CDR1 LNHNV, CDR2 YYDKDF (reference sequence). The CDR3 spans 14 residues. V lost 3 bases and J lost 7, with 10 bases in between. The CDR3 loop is CATSRGQGNSPLHF. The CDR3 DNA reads TGTGCCACCAGCAGGGGGCAGGGGAATTCACCCCTCCACTTT.

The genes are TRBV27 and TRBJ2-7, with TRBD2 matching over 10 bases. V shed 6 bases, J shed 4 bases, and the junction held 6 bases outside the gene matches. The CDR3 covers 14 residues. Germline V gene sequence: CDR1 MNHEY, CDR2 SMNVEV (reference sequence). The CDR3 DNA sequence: TGTGCCAGCAGGGGACTAGCGCGGGGTTACGAGCAGTACTTC. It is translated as CASRGLARGYEQYF.

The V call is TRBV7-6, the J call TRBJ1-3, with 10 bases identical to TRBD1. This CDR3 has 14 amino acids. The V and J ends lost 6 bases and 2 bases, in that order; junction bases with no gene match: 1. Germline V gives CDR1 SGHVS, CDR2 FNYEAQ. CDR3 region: CASSGTGAGNTIYF. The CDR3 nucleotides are TGTGCCAGCAGTGGGACAGGGGCTGGAAACACCATATATTTT.

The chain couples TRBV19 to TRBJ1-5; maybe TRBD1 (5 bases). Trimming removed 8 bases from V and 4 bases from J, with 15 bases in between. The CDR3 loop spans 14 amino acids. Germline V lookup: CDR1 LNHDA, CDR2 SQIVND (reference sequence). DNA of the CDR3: TGTGCCAGTCAAAAGACAGTTTCTAATCAGCCCCAGCATTTT. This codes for CASQKTVSNQPQHF.

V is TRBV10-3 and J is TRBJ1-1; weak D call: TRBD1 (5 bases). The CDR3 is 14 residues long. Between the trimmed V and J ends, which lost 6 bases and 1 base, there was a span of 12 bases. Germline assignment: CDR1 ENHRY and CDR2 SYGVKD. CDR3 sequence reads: CAISESGGNTEAFF. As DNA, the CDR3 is TGTGCCATCAGCGAATCGGGGGGGAACACTGAAGCTTTCTTT.

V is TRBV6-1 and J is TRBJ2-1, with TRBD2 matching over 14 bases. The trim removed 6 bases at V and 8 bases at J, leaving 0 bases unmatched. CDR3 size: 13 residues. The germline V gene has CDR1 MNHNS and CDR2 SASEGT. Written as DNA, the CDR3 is TGTGCCAGCAGGGGACTAGCGGGAGATGAGCAGTTCTTC. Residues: CASRGLAGDEQFF.

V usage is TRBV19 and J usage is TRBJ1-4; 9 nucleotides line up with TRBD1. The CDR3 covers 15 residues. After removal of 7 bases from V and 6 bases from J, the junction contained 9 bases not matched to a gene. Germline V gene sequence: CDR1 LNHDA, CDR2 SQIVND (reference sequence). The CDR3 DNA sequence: TGTGCCAGTACTGATTCGGGACAGGGAGATGAAAAACTGTTTTTT. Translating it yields CASTDSGQGDEKLFF.

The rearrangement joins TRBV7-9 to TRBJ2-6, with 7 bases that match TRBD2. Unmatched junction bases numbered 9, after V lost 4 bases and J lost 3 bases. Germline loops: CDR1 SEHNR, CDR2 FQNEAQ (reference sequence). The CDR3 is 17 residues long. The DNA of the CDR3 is TGTGCCAGCAGCTCACTAGCGATTACAGGTGGGGCCAACGTCCTGACTTTC. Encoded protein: CASSSLAITGGANVLTF.

The CDR3 DNA follows: TGTGCCAGCAGCTCCGGGACTGGACAGGGAAGGACTGAAGCTTTCTTT. Its translation is CASSSGTGQGRTEAFF. This chain connects TRBV7-9 to TRBJ1-1; 8 bases map to TRBD1. V lost 4 bases and J lost 5; bases outside the gene matches: 12. The CDR3 extends over 16 amino acids. Germline values: CDR1 SEHNR, CDR2 FQNEAQ (reference sequence).

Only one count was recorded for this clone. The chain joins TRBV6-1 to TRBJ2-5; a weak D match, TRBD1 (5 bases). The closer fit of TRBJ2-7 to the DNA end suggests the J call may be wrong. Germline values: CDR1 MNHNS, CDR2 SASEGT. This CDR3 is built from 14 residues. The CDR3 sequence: CASSDGRALNEQYF. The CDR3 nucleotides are TGTGCCAGCAGTGATGGCAGGGCCTTGAACGAGCAGTACTTC.

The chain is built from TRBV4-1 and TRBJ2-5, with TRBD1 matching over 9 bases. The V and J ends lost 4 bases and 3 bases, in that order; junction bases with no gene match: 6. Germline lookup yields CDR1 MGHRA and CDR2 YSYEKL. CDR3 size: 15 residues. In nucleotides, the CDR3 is TGCGCCAGCAGCCCTGGGGGACAGGGAAAAGAGACCCAGTACTTC. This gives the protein CASSPGGQGKETQYF.

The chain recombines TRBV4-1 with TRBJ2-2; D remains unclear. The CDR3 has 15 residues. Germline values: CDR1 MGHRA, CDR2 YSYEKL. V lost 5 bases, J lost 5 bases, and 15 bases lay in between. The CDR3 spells CASSYTRSMTGELFF. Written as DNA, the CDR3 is TGCGCCAGCAGCTACACGAGGTCTATGACCGGGGAGCTGTTTTTT.

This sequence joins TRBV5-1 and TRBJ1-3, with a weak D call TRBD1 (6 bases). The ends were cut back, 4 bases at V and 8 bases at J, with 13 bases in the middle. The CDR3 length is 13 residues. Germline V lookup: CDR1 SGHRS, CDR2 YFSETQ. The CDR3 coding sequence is TGCGCCAGCAGCACCGGACAGTGGGACACCATATATTTT. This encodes CASSTGQWDTIYF.

CDR3 nucleotides: TGCGCCAGCAGCCAGACAGGGGTAGGGAATGGCTACACCTTC. This codes for CASSQTGVGNGYTF. The chain employs TRBV5-1 and TRBJ1-2, with 8 nucleotides matching TRBD1. CDR1 is SGHRS and CDR2 is YFSETQ in the germline V gene. J lost 6 bases, V lost 4 bases, and 8 bases had no gene match. The CDR3 totals 14 residues.

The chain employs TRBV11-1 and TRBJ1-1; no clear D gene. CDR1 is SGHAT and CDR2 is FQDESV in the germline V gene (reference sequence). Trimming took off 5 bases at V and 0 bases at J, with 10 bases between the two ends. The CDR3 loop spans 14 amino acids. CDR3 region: CASSPLGMNTEAFF. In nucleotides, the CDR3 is TGTGCCAGCAGCCCTCTCGGTATGAACACTGAAGCTTTCTTT.

The CDR3 spells CASSLFRTLAGVGLDVNTQYF. The CDR3 region has the DNA TGTGCCAGCAGTTTATTCCGGACCTTAGCGGGAGTAGGATTGGATGTAAATACGCAGTATTTT. This chain connects TRBV28 to TRBJ2-3; 9 nucleotides align to TRBD2. The CDR3 contains 21 residues. After removal of 1 base from V and 7 bases from J, the junction contained 24 bases not matched to a gene. Looked up from germline, CDR1 is MDHEN and CDR2 is SYDVKM.

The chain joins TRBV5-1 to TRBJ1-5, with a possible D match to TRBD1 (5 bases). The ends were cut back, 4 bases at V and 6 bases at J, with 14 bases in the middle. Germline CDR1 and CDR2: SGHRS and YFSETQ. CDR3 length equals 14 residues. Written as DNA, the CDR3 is TGCGCCAGCAGCCCAAGGGGAGGGGTTCAGCCCCAGCATTTT. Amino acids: CASSPRGGVQPQHF.